This section outlines one T cell receptor (beta chain) sequence together with its context. The data originate from a study of blood T cell repertoires in COVID-19. Study-wide background: The samples span acute and convalescent COVID-19 from the United States, Italy and Spain. PBMCs, B-cell-depleted T cells, or T cells provided the cDNA or gDNA that made up the material.

The authors' processing: For nucleated cells, counts were estimated from reference gene primer amplification. The protocol was immunoSEQ multiplex PCR, while the TCRdb copy is restricted to in-frame clones and leaves out a portion. V, J and clone size are those of that table, while D and trimming were read from the DNA. The sample consists of over 200,000 clones, about 90% of them appearing once. The CDR3 runs to 15 residues. Trimming took 6 bases from V and 0 from J, leaving 12 bases between them. In germline, CDR1 is MDHEN, CDR2 SYDVKM. Sequencing used peripheral blood. The chain has TRBV28 and TRBJ2-4, with D tentatively TRBD1 (5 bases). The source of this sequence is a woman aged 18-35 years who had recovered from COVID-19. This chain's CDR3 is CASRGRTLAKNIQYF. The CDR3 nucleotides read TGTGCCAGCAGAGGAAGGACACTAGCCAAAAACATTCAGTACTTC.